This entry is about one T cell receptor beta chain. These data originate in a study of technical replicates of blood from four donors. V lost 5 bases to trimming and J lost 7 bases; unmatched junction nucleotides: 11. This CDR3 has 15 amino acids. The germline V gene has CDR1 ENHRY and CDR2 SYGVKD. Profiled with immunoSEQ multiplex PCR; TCRdb holds only in-frame clones, not every one. Of 60,000 to 90,000 clones in the sample, around 97% are singletons; the top ten hold 0.18%. The source of this sequence is a human donor in good health. The source material was T cells isolated from PBMCs. The V gene is TRBV10-3, the J gene TRBJ2-7; 10 bases fit TRBD2. The CDR3 region has the DNA TGTGCCATCAGTAATCAGACTAGCGGGCAACGGGAGCAGTACTTC. This codes for CAISNQTSGQREQYF.